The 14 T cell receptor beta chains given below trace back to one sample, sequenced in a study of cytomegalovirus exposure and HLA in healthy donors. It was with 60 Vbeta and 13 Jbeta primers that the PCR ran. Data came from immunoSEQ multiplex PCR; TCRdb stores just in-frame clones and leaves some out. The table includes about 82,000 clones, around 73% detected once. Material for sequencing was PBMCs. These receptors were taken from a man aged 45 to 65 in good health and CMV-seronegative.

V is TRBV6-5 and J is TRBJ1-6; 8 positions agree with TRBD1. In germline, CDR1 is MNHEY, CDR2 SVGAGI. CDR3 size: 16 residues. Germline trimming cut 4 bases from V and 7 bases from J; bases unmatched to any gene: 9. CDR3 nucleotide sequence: TGTGCCAGCAGTTTCCGGACAGGGAAAGGAAATTCACCCCTCCACTTT. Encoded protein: CASSFRTGKGNSPLHF.

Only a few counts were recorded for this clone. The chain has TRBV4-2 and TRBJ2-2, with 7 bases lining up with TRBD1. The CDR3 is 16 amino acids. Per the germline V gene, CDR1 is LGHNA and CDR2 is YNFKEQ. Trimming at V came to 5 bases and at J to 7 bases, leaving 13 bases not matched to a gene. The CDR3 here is CASSNSRQGSSGELFF. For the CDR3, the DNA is TGTGCCAGCAGCAACTCCCGACAGGGAAGTAGCGGGGAGCTGTTTTTT.

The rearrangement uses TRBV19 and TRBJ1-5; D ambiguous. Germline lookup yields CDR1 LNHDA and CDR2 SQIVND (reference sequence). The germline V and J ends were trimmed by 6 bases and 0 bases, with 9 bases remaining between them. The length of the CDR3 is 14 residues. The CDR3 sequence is CASRTIYSNQPQHF. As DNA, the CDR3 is TGTGCCAGTAGAACGATCTATAGCAATCAGCCCCAGCATTTT. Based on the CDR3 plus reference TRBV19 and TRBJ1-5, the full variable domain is DGGITQSPKYLFRKEGQNVTLSCEQNLNHDAMYWYRQDPGQGLRLIYYSQIVNDFQKGDIAEGYSVSREKKESFPLTVTSAQKNPTAFYLCASRTIYSNQPQHFGDGTRLSIL.

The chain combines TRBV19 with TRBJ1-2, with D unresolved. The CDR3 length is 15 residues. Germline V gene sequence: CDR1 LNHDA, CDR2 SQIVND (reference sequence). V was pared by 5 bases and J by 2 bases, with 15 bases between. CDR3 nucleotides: TGTGCCAGTAGTCTTGCGACACCATTAAACTATGGCTACACCTTC. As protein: CASSLATPLNYGYTF.

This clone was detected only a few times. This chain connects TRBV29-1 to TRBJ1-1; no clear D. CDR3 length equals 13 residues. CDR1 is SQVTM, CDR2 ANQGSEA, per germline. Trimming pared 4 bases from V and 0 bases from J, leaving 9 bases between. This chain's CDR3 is CSVAQLMNTEAFF. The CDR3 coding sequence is TGCAGCGTTGCACAGCTCATGAACACTGAAGCTTTCTTT.

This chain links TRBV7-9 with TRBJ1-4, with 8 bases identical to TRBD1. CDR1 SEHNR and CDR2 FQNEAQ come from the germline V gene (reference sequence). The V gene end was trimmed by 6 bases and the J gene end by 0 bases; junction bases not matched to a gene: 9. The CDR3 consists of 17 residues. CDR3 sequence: CASRGEAGGTTNEKLFF. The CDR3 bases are TGTGCCAGCAGGGGAGAGGCAGGGGGCACAACTAATGAAAAACTGTTTTTT.

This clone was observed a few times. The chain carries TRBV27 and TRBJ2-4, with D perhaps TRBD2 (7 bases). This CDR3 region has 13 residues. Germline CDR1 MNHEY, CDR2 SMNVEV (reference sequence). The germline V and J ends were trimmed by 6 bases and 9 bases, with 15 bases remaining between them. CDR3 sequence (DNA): TGTGCCAGCAGCGGGGGGCCACGCGGCATTCAGTACTTC. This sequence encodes CASSGGPRGIQYF.

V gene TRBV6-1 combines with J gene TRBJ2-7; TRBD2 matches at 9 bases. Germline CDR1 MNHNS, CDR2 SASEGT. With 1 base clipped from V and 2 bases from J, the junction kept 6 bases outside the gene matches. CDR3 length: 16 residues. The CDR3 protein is CASSEGGSGRAYEQYF. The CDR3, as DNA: TGTGCCAGCAGTGAAGGAGGTAGCGGGAGAGCCTACGAGCAGTACTTC.

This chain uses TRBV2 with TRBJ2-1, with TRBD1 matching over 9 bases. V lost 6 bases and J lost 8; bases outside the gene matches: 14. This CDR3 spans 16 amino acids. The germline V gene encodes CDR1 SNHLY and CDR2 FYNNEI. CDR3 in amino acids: CASRLGRGQGEDEQFF. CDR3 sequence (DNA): TGTGCCAGCAGGCTGGGTCGGGGACAGGGTGAGGATGAGCAGTTCTTC.

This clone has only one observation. As DNA, the CDR3 is TGTGCCAGTAATAGTCCGGGAAACTATGGCTACACCTTC. Amino acid sequence: CASNSPGNYGYTF. The chain uses TRBV19 and TRBJ1-2, with D uncertain. Deletions cut 7 bases from V and 2 bases from J, with 11 bases between. The CDR3 contains 13 residues. The V gene's germline CDR1 is LNHDA and CDR2 SQIVND (reference sequence).

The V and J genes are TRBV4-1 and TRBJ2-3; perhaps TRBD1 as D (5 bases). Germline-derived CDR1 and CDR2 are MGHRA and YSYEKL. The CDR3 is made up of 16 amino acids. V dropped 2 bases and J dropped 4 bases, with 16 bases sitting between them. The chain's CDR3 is CASSQRRQGTPDTQYF. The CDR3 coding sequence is TGCGCCAGCAGCCAACGTCGGCAGGGAACCCCAGATACGCAGTATTTT.

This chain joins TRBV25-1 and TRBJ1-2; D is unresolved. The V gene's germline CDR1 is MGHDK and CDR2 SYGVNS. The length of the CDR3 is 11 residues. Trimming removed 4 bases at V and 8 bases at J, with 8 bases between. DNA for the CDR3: TGTGCCAGCAGTGCTGGGCGAGGCTACACCTTC. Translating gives CASSAGRGYTF.

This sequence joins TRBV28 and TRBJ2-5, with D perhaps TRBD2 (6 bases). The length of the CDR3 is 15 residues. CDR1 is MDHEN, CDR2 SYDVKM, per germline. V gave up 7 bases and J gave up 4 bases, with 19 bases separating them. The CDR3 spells CASIPPRGGGETQYF. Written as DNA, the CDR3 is TGTGCCAGCATCCCCCCGAGGGGAGGAGGAGAGACCCAGTACTTC.

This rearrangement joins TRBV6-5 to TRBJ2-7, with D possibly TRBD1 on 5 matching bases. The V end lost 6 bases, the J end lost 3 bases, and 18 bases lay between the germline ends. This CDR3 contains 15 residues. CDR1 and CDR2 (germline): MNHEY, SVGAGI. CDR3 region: CASRSMKGLSYEQYF. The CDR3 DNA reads TGTGCCAGCAGGTCAATGAAGGGGCTAAGCTACGAGCAGTACTTC.